The TCR beta chain under discussion was sequenced for a study of beta chain features in type 1 diabetes. Expressed TCRB transcripts were sequenced, since all the RNA that had been isolated was reverse transcribed. Repertoires were generated with immunoSEQ multiplex PCR, while TCRdb's copy carries only in-frame clones and drops some. This sample has roughly 220,000 clones, with approximately 16% found just once. V trimming: 6 bases; J trimming: 2 bases; junction bases outside the gene matches: 9. From germline, CDR1 is MDHEN and CDR2 SYDVKM. The CDR3 sequence is 16 residues long. As regards this clone: Its antigen is unknown.

Sorted CD4+ subsets: naive, central memory, regulatory, stem cell-like memory (CD45RO/CCR7/CD25/CD127/CD95/CD27 panel). General study points: Significant though moderate, a shortening of TCRB CDR3s appeared in all four CD4+ subsets of Type 1 diabetes patients. Naive, central memory and regulatory TCRB repertoires appeared more similar among patients than healthy donors. Cells carrying high TCR expression could end up over-represented when cDNA is sequenced. PCR may have favored shorter templates equally in patients and controls.

This chain uses TRBV28 with TRBJ2-1, with TRBD2 matching over 8 bases. The sequenced material came from naive CD4+ T cells from blood. This receptor was taken from a man under 40 with type 1 diabetes. The CDR3 DNA sequence: TGTGCCAGCAGGTCCGGGGGGGCGGCGCCCTACAATGAGCAGTTCTTC. Translating it yields CASRSGGAAPYNEQFF.